The 29 T cell receptor beta chains given below trace back to one sample, sequenced in a study of vaccination and CD4 T cells after COVID-19. Their target antigens are unknown. Treatment specified: roughly 10-day PBMC culture with coronavirus spike peptide pools or control peptides (ViraFEST assay). At the Johns Hopkins FTIC core, DNA taken from cultured CD4+ T cells was sequenced by way of the Oncomine TCR Beta short-read assay. TCRdb itself ran the PCR reads through MiXCR, one entry per CDR3 protein. The table lists roughly 17,000 distinct CDR3 sequences, about 60% of them singletons. The source material was CD4+ T cells from blood, cultured in vitro. Receptors were obtained from a human donor who had recovered from COVID-19.

This chain uses TRBV20-1 with TRBJ1-1; TRBD1 is a possible D gene (6 bases). The CDR3 spans 14 residues. Trimming removed 3 bases from V and 5 bases from J, with 16 bases in between. Germline loops: CDR1 DFQATT, CDR2 SNEGSKA (reference sequence). The CDR3 spells CSARDGQSGTEAFF. The DNA for the CDR3 is TGCAGTGCTAGGGACGGACAGTCGGGGACTGAAGCTTTCTTT.

The chain couples TRBV12-3 or TRBV12-4 to TRBJ1-6, with unresolved D. This CDR3 has 14 residues. Trimming cost V 5 bases and J 9 bases, with 14 bases left between them. This chain's CDR3 is CASSLGEQSSPLHF. The CDR3 DNA follows: TGTGCCAGCAGTCTTGGTGAGCAGAGTTCACCCCTCCACTTT.

The DNA for the CDR3 is TGCAGTGCCCCCGATTTCCGAGTAAGCAATCAGCCCCAGCATTTT. Protein: CSAPDFRVSNQPQHF. J is TRBJ1-5 and V is TRBV20-1; no firm D call. CDR1 and CDR2 from the germline V gene are DFQATT and SNEGSKA (reference sequence). Deletions cut 6 bases from V and 1 base from J, with 16 bases between. This CDR3 contains 15 residues.

This clonotype showed up just a few times. This chain joins TRBV7-3 and TRBJ1-2; 11 positions match TRBD1. Germline values: CDR1 SGHTA, CDR2 FQGTGA. J was trimmed by 7 bases and V by 5 bases; bases with no gene match: 3. CDR3 size: 13 residues. The CDR3 protein is CASSRGQGGGYTF. DNA of the CDR3: TGTGCCAGCAGCCGGGGACAGGGGGGTGGCTACACCTTC.

The chain uses TRBV15 and TRBJ2-2; D is undetermined. This CDR3 comprises 15 residues. Germline V gene lookup returns CDR1 LNHNV and CDR2 YYDKDF (reference sequence). V was pared by 6 bases and J by 3 bases, with 14 bases between. The CDR3 sequence is CATRKDPTDTGELFF. The CDR3 coding sequence is TGTGCCACCAGGAAGGATCCCACGGACACCGGGGAGCTGTTTTTT.

The rearrangement links TRBV7-8 to TRBJ2-7, with 11 bases that match TRBD2. The CDR3 has 16 residues. Unmatched junction bases numbered 1, after V lost 0 bases and J lost 0 bases. Per the germline V gene, CDR1 is SGHVS and CDR2 is FQNEAQ. Here the CDR3 reads CASSLAGTSGSYEQYF. CDR3 DNA sequence: TGTGCCAGCAGCTTAGCGGGGACTAGCGGCTCCTACGAGCAGTACTTC.

This clonotype was recorded a few times. The chain links TRBV11-2 to TRBJ1-1, with 9 bases fitting TRBD1. This CDR3 is 15 amino acids long. Germline V gives CDR1 SGHAT, CDR2 FQNNGV. The V gene end was trimmed by 4 bases and the J gene end by 0 bases; junction bases not matched to a gene: 3. In DNA form, the CDR3 reads TGTGCCAGCAGCTGGGGGACAGGGTTGAACACTGAAGCTTTCTTT. Its protein is CASSWGTGLNTEAFF.

The chain combines TRBV24-1 with TRBJ2-3, with D unresolved. Trimming removed 4 bases from V and 3 bases from J, with 10 bases in between. This CDR3 is 14 amino acids long. The V gene's germline CDR1 is KGHDR and CDR2 SFDVKD. Written as DNA, the CDR3 is TGTGCCACCAGTGACCCGCTAGGGACAGATACGCAGTATTTT. This gives the protein CATSDPLGTDTQYF.

The chain carries TRBV7-2 and TRBJ1-6; no reliable D call. Germline values: CDR1 SGHTA, CDR2 FQGNSA. The CDR3 extends over 15 amino acids. Trimming took off 3 bases at V and 0 bases at J, with 6 bases between the two ends. The CDR3 nucleotides are TGTGCCAGCAGCTTGGAGAGCTCCTATAATTCACCCCTCCACTTT. It is translated as CASSLESSYNSPLHF. The full variable domain, completed using reference TRBV7-2 and TRBJ1-6, is GAGVSQSPSNKVTEKGKDVELRCDPISGHTALYWYRQSLGQGLEFLIYFQGNSAPDKSGLPSDRFSAERTGGSVSTLTIQRTQQEDSAVYLCASSLESSYNSPLHFGNGTRLTVT.

The V gene is TRBV6-1, the J gene TRBJ2-2, with D unclear. The CDR3 extends over 13 amino acids. Germline V lookup: CDR1 MNHNS, CDR2 SASEGT. In DNA, the CDR3 is TGTGTCGTAAATTACGCGAACACCGGGGAGCTGTTTTTT. This codes for CVVNYANTGELFF.

This chain uses TRBV27 with TRBJ1-2; no firm D call. This CDR3 is 14 amino acids long. Germline CDR1 is MNHEY and CDR2 is SMNVEV (reference sequence). Trimming removed 10 bases from V and 8 bases from J, with 23 bases in between. This chain's CDR3 is CATAGDPGSGGYTF. As DNA, the CDR3 is TGTGCCACCGCCGGGGATCCGGGGTCGGGCGGCTACACCTTC.

V gene TRBV2 combines with J gene TRBJ1-4, with D perhaps matching TRBD1 (5 bases). There are 12 residues in the CDR3. V dropped 11 bases and J dropped 8 bases, with 15 bases sitting between them. Germline V gene lookup returns CDR1 SNHLY and CDR2 FYNNEI. The CDR3: CAGGLTREKLFF. The CDR3 DNA is TGTGCCGGGGGACTCACAAGGGAAAAACTGTTTTTT.

This chain uses TRBV19 with TRBJ2-5, with 11 bases identical to TRBD2. The junction had 2 bases not matched to a gene; V was cut back by 3 bases and J by 2 bases. Germline lookup yields CDR1 LNHDA and CDR2 SQIVND (reference sequence). The CDR3 sequence is 15 residues long. CDR3 in DNA: TGTGCCAGTAGTATTGGGACTAGCGGACAAGAGACCCAGTACTTC. It specifies CASSIGTSGQETQYF.

This clonotype was detected only a few times. The rearrangement links TRBV20-1 to TRBJ1-2; D remains unclear. The CDR3 loop spans 13 amino acids. The V gene lost 0 bases and the J gene lost 1 base, with 6 bases spanning the gap. The germline CDR1 and CDR2 sequences are DFQATT and SNEGSKA (reference sequence). The CDR3 loop is CSARDSLNYGYTF. CDR3 sequence (DNA): TGCAGTGCTAGAGACAGCCTTAACTATGGCTACACCTTC.

The chain couples TRBV30 to TRBJ1-5; no reliable D call. Trimming took 3 bases from V and 2 from J, leaving 11 bases between them. The CDR3 totals 14 residues. Germline V gene sequence: CDR1 GTSNPN, CDR2 SVGIG (reference sequence). This CDR3 reads CAWRGPGGNQPQHF. Written as DNA, the CDR3 is TGTGCCTGGAGAGGCCCCGGAGGCAATCAGCCCCAGCATTTT.

This sequence joins TRBV10-3 and TRBJ2-7, with D tentatively TRBD2 (5 bases). This CDR3 is 14 amino acids long. The germline V gene encodes CDR1 ENHRY and CDR2 SYGVKD. Trimming stripped 0 bases from V and 4 bases from J, with 10 bases between. CDR3 residues: CAISESGERYEQYF. In nucleotides, the CDR3 is TGTGCCATCAGTGAGTCTGGGGAGAGGTACGAGCAGTACTTC.

The V call is TRBV24-1, the J call TRBJ2-1, with D unclear. Germline values: CDR1 KGHDR, CDR2 SFDVKD. V dropped 9 bases and J dropped 1 base, with 9 bases sitting between them. The CDR3 has 13 residues. The CDR3 nucleotides read TGTGCCACCCCTGGCGGTTCCTACAATGAGCAGTTCTTC. This encodes CATPGGSYNEQFF.

This clonotype turned up a few times. The genes are TRBV27 and TRBJ1-2; TRBD1 matches at 7 bases. CDR3 length equals 14 residues. CDR1 MNHEY and CDR2 SMNVEV come from the germline V gene (reference sequence). V was clipped by 3 bases and J by 7 bases; unmatched bases: 8. In DNA form, the CDR3 reads TGTGCCAGCAGTTTCGGACAGGCGGTGTCTGGCTACACCTTC. It specifies CASSFGQAVSGYTF.

With regard to this clonotype: Because the CDR3's place on the DNA is in doubt, the DNA is left out and the CDR3 is given as listed by TCRdb. This CDR3 reads CAISGPDTGELFF. The rearrangement uses TRBV2 and TRBJ2-2; the DNA was not used to check the table's D call, TRBD1. The germline V gene encodes CDR1 SNHLY and CDR2 FYNNEI. The CDR3 extends over 13 residues, inclusive of both ends.

The V gene is TRBV30, the J gene TRBJ1-4; 9 positions match TRBD1. The length of the CDR3 is 13 residues. J lost 7 bases, V lost 4 bases, and 4 bases had no gene match. Germline CDR1 reads GTSNPN; CDR2 reads SVGIG (reference sequence). The CDR3: CAWNRGPGEKLFF. CDR3 in DNA: TGTGCCTGGAACAGGGGGCCGGGTGAAAAACTGTTTTTT.

This chain uses TRBV3-1 with TRBJ1-1; 8 bases align to TRBD1. Unmatched junction bases numbered 0, after V lost 1 base and J lost 8 bases. Germline loops: CDR1 LGHDT, CDR2 YNNKEL (reference sequence). This CDR3 spans 12 amino acids. The CDR3 coding sequence is TGTGCCAGCAGCCAAGGGGACAGGGAAGCTTTCTTT. It encodes CASSQGDREAFF.

The chain has TRBV5-4 and TRBJ1-6; D uncertain. The CDR3 loop spans 16 amino acids. V shed 0 bases and J shed 4 bases, with 11 bases lying between them. CDR1 is SGHNT, CDR2 YYREEE, per germline (reference sequence). CDR3: CASSLEGERYNSPLHF. As DNA, the CDR3 is TGTGCCAGCAGCTTGGAGGGAGAAAGATATAATTCACCCCTCCACTTT.

The V gene is TRBV11-2, the J gene TRBJ2-5, with 11 bases identical to TRBD1. Trimming took 4 bases from V and 5 from J; bases not matched to a gene: 9. There are 16 residues in the CDR3. Germline CDR1 is SGHAT and CDR2 is FQNNGV. The CDR3 loop reads CASSSRTGGTGETQYF. The CDR3 nucleotides read TGTGCCAGCAGCTCCCGGACAGGGGGCACAGGGGAGACCCAGTACTTC. Drawing the rest from reference TRBV11-2 and TRBJ2-5, the complete variable domain is EAGVAQSPRYKIIEKRQSVAFWCNPISGHATLYWYQQILGQGPKLLIQFQNNGVVDDSQLPKDRFSAERLKGVDSTLKIQPAKLEDSAVYLCASSSRTGGTGETQYFGPGTRLLVL.

This clonotype was seen only a few times. The gene calls are TRBV20-1 and TRBJ2-7; the D gene is possibly TRBD1 (6 bases). Trimming removed 6 bases from V and 7 bases from J, with 22 bases in between. The CDR3 has 14 residues. Germline assignment: CDR1 DFQATT and CDR2 SNEGSKA (reference sequence). The CDR3 sequence is CSALTRQELGEQYF. For the CDR3, the DNA is TGCAGTGCCCTAACTCGACAGGAGTTGGGGGAGCAGTACTTC.

V gene TRBV7-2 combines with J gene TRBJ1-1; 7 positions match TRBD1. CDR3 length equals 13 residues. Germline CDR1 is SGHTA and CDR2 is FQGNSA. Unmatched junction bases numbered 5, after V lost 5 bases and J lost 5 bases. The CDR3, as DNA: TGTGCCAGCAGCATGACAGGGACAACTGAAGCTTTCTTT. Its translation: CASSMTGTTEAFF.

The V and J genes are TRBV15 and TRBJ2-1; 13 bases map to TRBD2. Germline loops: CDR1 LNHNV, CDR2 YYDKDF (reference sequence). The CDR3 is made up of 15 amino acids. The junction had 4 bases not matched to a gene; V was cut back by 2 bases and J by 9 bases. The CDR3 DNA follows: TGTGCCACCAGCAGACCGACTAGCGGGAGGAGTGAGCAGTTCTTC. It specifies CATSRPTSGRSEQFF.

The genes are TRBV2 and TRBJ2-7; no definite D call. This CDR3 region has 13 residues. The V end was cut by 2 bases, the J end by 2 bases, with 7 bases between. The germline gives CDR1 SNHLY, CDR2 FYNNEI. The DNA for the CDR3 is TGTGCCAGCAGTGAAATAGTCCCCTACGAGCAGTACTTC. Amino acids: CASSEIVPYEQYF.

The chain joins TRBV10-2 to TRBJ1-5; 9 bases align to TRBD1. Germline values: CDR1 WSHSY, CDR2 SAAADI. The CDR3 length is 15 residues. Trimming at V came to 5 bases and at J to 4 bases, leaving 6 bases not matched to a gene. CDR3 sequence reads: CASSRGDRENQPQHF. Here the CDR3 DNA reads TGCGCCAGCAGTCGGGGGGACAGGGAAAATCAGCCCCAGCATTTT.

This clonotype was seen a handful of times. This rearrangement joins TRBV10-3 to TRBJ1-6; D is uncertain. This CDR3 is 12 amino acids long. V lost 3 bases to trimming and J lost 8 bases, with 5 bases between them. The germline V gene encodes CDR1 ENHRY and CDR2 SYGVKD. The CDR3 sequence: CAISDRDSPLHF. The CDR3 DNA sequence: TGTGCCATCAGTGATAGGGATTCACCCCTCCACTTT.